What follows are 21 T cell receptor beta chains derived from one specimen sequenced in a study of blood T cell repertoires in COVID-19. Only in-frame clones appear in the TCRdb table, and some are missing; sequencing was by immunoSEQ multiplex PCR. The table lists 100,000 to 150,000 clones, around 80% of them singletons, with 9.5% to 15% in the top ten. The source material was peripheral blood. Receptors were obtained from a woman in her fifties or sixties with acute or convalescent COVID-19.

The CDR3 reads CASSLGVRGMDNEQFF. CDR3 DNA: TGTGCCAGCAGCCTAGGAGTCAGGGGCATGGACAATGAGCAGTTCTTC. The chain has TRBV7-9 and TRBJ2-1; D is perhaps TRBD1 (6 bases). Germline V gene lookup returns CDR1 SEHNR and CDR2 FQNEAQ (reference sequence). Trimming shortened V by 5 bases and J by 5 bases, and 19 bases separated the two germline ends. This CDR3 has 16 amino acids.

This sequence joins TRBV9 and TRBJ1-6; 7 bases align to TRBD1. Germline V lookup: CDR1 SGDLS, CDR2 YYNGEE. This CDR3 is 15 amino acids long. Trimming cost V 3 bases and J 7 bases; bases outside gene matches: 7. The DNA of the CDR3 is TGTGCCAGCAGCGCCCTGGGGACAGTAAATTCACCCCTCCACTTT. Its protein is CASSALGTVNSPLHF.

This sequence joins TRBV6-6 and TRBJ1-2; D is unresolved. V lost 6 bases and J 3 bases, leaving 11 bases between the germline ends. The length of the CDR3 is 13 residues. Germline V gene lookup returns CDR1 MNHNY and CDR2 SVGAGI (reference sequence). The CDR3 DNA reads as TGTGCCAGCAGAATGTCGGCGGACTATGGCTACACCTTC. Translated, it gives CASRMSADYGYTF.

The J gene is TRBJ1-4, the V gene TRBV7-9; D unresolved. The CDR3 loop spans 16 amino acids. The germline V and J ends were trimmed by 5 bases and 0 bases, with 13 bases remaining between them. Germline lookup yields CDR1 SEHNR and CDR2 FQNEAQ (reference sequence). The CDR3 coding sequence is TGTGCCAGCAGCCAGAGGTCGGGAGCAACTAATGAAAAACTGTTTTTT. It specifies CASSQRSGATNEKLFF.

This chain joins TRBV6-5 and TRBJ2-5, with TRBD1 identical over 8 bases. The CDR3 runs 14 residues. The V gene's germline CDR1 is MNHEY and CDR2 SVGAGI. V lost 5 bases, J lost 5 bases, and 7 bases stayed unmatched. CDR3 in amino acids: CASSRRRGPETQYF. The CDR3 bases are TGTGCCAGCAGTAGGCGCAGGGGGCCTGAGACCCAGTACTTC.

The J gene is TRBJ1-6, the V gene TRBV30; tentative D call: TRBD1 (6 bases). The length of the CDR3 is 14 residues. Germline V CDR1 and CDR2: GTSNPN, SVGIG (reference sequence). V lost 3 bases and J lost 8, with 14 bases in between. The CDR3 sequence: CAWRGGSRDSPLHF. Here the CDR3 DNA reads TGTGCCTGGAGAGGGGGATCCCGGGATTCACCCCTCCACTTT.

The genes are TRBV28 and TRBJ1-5; D unresolved. The CDR3 has 12 residues. Germline CDR1 MDHEN, CDR2 SYDVKM. Trimming left V 7 bases short and J 2 bases short, with 6 bases between. The CDR3 loop reads CASMAGNQPQHF. The CDR3 DNA follows: TGTGCCAGCATGGCAGGCAATCAGCCCCAGCATTTT.

The chain links TRBV27 to TRBJ2-5; D might be TRBD1 (5 bases). CDR3 length: 12 residues. V lost 6 bases and J 4 bases, leaving 9 bases between the germline ends. Germline CDR1 is MNHEY and CDR2 is SMNVEV (reference sequence). The CDR3 spells CASSQRGETQYF. The CDR3 DNA follows: TGTGCCAGCAGCCAAAGGGGAGAGACCCAGTACTTC.

The chain employs TRBV19 and TRBJ1-2; 8 bases are a match to TRBD1. Germline values: CDR1 LNHDA, CDR2 SQIVND (reference sequence). V trimming: 6 bases; J trimming: 1 base; junction bases outside the gene matches: 16. The CDR3 has 18 residues. Here the CDR3 DNA reads TGTGCCAGTAGGACTCCGGACAGGGCCGACCCAATTAACTATGGCTACACCTTC. It codes for CASRTPDRADPINYGYTF.

This rearrangement joins TRBV5-1 to TRBJ2-5, with D maybe TRBD1 (5 bases). Germline lookup yields CDR1 SGHRS and CDR2 YFSETQ. The CDR3 loop spans 13 amino acids. The ends were cut back, 4 bases at V and 2 bases at J, with 9 bases in the middle. This CDR3 reads CASSVPGQETQYF. CDR3 sequence (DNA): TGCGCCAGCAGCGTCCCAGGGCAAGAGACCCAGTACTTC.

The chain has TRBV9 and TRBJ1-1; TRBD1 agrees at 7 bases. The CDR3 totals 14 residues. CDR1 and CDR2 from the germline V gene are SGDLS and YYNGEE. The junction had 5 bases not matched to a gene; V was cut back by 4 bases and J by 2 bases. CDR3 coding DNA: TGTGCCAGCAGCCTACAGGGGTCCAACACTGAAGCTTTCTTT. Its translation is CASSLQGSNTEAFF. Based on the CDR3 plus reference TRBV9 and TRBJ1-1, the full variable domain is DSGVTQTPKHLITATGQRVTLRCSPRSGDLSVYWYQQSLDQGLQFLIQYYNGEERAKGNILERFSAQQFPDLHSELNLSSLELGDSALYFCASSLQGSNTEAFFGQGTRLTVV.

CDR3 sequence reads: CASSSLTEPYRYGYTF. CDR3 bases: TGTGCCAGCAGCTCCTTGACAGAGCCTTACCGCTATGGCTACACCTTC. The chain combines TRBV5-5 with TRBJ1-2, with D possibly being TRBD1 (5 bases). The germline V and J ends were trimmed by 3 bases and 4 bases, with 19 bases remaining between them. Germline V CDR1 and CDR2: SGHKS, YYEKEE (reference sequence). The CDR3 is made up of 16 amino acids.

This clone was counted a single time. The rearrangement uses TRBV5-4 and TRBJ1-2; 7 bases align to TRBD1. The CDR3 is 13 amino acids. CDR1 is SGHNT, CDR2 YYREEE, per germline (reference sequence). The J segment lost 4 bases and the V segment lost 4 bases, leaving 4 bases of the junction unmatched. The CDR3 DNA follows: TGTGCCAGCAGCCCCGGACAGGTCTATGGCTACACCTTC. Amino acids: CASSPGQVYGYTF.

This chain uses TRBV24-1 with TRBJ1-1; TRBD1 matches at 7 bases. CDR1 and CDR2 from the germline V gene are KGHDR and SFDVKD. This CDR3 comprises 17 residues. V lost 2 bases to trimming and J lost 5 bases; unmatched junction nucleotides: 13. The CDR3 nucleotides are TGTGCCACCAGTGATTCGCGGGTCCGAGGGGGCCTTACTGAAGCTTTCTTT. Protein sequence: CATSDSRVRGGLTEAFF.

The rearrangement uses TRBV2 and TRBJ2-5; the D is unclear. The CDR3 is 13 amino acids. Germline values: CDR1 SNHLY, CDR2 FYNNEI. V lost 2 bases and J 5 bases, leaving 9 bases between the germline ends. The CDR3 loop reads CASSELPRETQYF. CDR3 DNA sequence: TGTGCCAGCAGTGAACTACCCCGGGAGACCCAGTACTTC.

CDR3: CASAMEYYAQYF. CDR3 in DNA: TGTGCTAGTGCGATGGAGTATTACGCGCAGTATTTT. The chain has TRBV12-5 and TRBJ2-3; D remains ambiguous. V was clipped by 7 bases and J by 10 bases, with 15 bases between them. Germline V gives CDR1 LGHNT, CDR2 FRNRAP. The CDR3 has 12 amino acids.

This clone was seen a single time. The CDR3 coding sequence is TGCGCCAGCAGCCAAGCGAGCCGGACTAGCGGAGCTGAGCAGTTCTTC. Its protein is CASSQASRTSGAEQFF. The genes are TRBV4-1 and TRBJ2-1, with TRBD2 matching 10 bases. This CDR3 contains 16 residues. Trimming cost V 1 base and J 9 bases; bases outside gene matches: 9. Germline assignment: CDR1 MGHRA and CDR2 YSYEKL.

The table lists this clone with a count of one. The rearrangement uses TRBV6-5 and TRBJ1-1; 7 nucleotides match TRBD1. Trimming removed 6 bases from V and 7 bases from J; junction bases left unmatched: 8. Germline-derived CDR1 and CDR2 are MNHEY and SVGAGI. CDR3 length equals 13 residues. The CDR3 here is CASSAGGKGEAFF. The CDR3 nucleotides read TGTGCCAGCAGCGCAGGGGGGAAGGGTGAAGCTTTCTTT.

CDR3 nucleotide sequence: TGTGCCAGCAGCCACAAAGCCGCGGGACAGCAAAACTATGGCTACACCTTC. This sequence encodes CASSHKAAGQQNYGYTF. The rearrangement uses TRBV4-2 and TRBJ1-2, with TRBD1 identical over 7 bases. Trimming at V came to 3 bases and at J to 2 bases, leaving 12 bases not matched to a gene. CDR1 is LGHNA, CDR2 YNFKEQ, per germline. This CDR3 comprises 17 residues.

The J gene is TRBJ1-2, the V gene TRBV15; perhaps TRBD1 as D (6 bases). From germline, CDR1 is LNHNV and CDR2 YYDKDF (reference sequence). This CDR3 is 16 amino acids long. V was trimmed by 0 bases and J by 8 bases, leaving 19 bases between them. Here the CDR3 reads CATSRDPQGYLGGYTF. CDR3 coding DNA: TGTGCCACCAGCAGAGATCCCCAGGGGTATCTAGGCGGCTACACCTTC. Using reference TRBV15 and TRBJ1-2 for the parts outside the CDR3, the full variable domain is DAMVIQNPRYQVTQFGKPVTLSCSQTLNHNVMYWYQQKSSQAPKLLFHYYDKDFNNEADTPDNFQSRRPNTSFCFLDIRSPGLGDTAMYLCATSRDPQGYLGGYTFGSGTRLTVV.

The genes are TRBV30 and TRBJ1-5; a weak D match, TRBD1 (6 bases). The CDR3 runs 14 residues. Germline values: CDR1 GTSNPN, CDR2 SVGIG (reference sequence). Trimming shortened V by 3 bases and J by 5 bases, and 14 bases separated the two germline ends. The CDR3 is CAWRLRGGDQPQHF. The CDR3 coding sequence is TGTGCCTGGAGGCTCAGGGGAGGGGATCAGCCCCAGCATTTT.